This T cell receptor (beta chain) derives from a study of blood T cell repertoires in COVID-19. Study details: Nucleic acid was either cDNA or gDNA, and it came from T cells, B-cell-depleted T cells, or PBMCs.

Authors' processing steps: Amplification with reference gene primers provided the estimates of nucleated cell counts. The protocol was immunoSEQ multiplex PCR, while the TCRdb copy is restricted to in-frame clones and leaves out a portion. That table gives V, J and clone size, and the DNA gave D and trimming. There are 200,000 to 300,000 clones in the sample; 75% to 85% occur only once, and around 5.5% lies in the top ten. Germline V gene sequence: CDR1 SGDLS, CDR2 YYNGEE. Deletions cut 0 bases from V and 2 bases from J, with 13 bases between. The CDR3 runs 16 residues. The clonotype comes from a human donor in a cohort sampled during active COVID-19. Material: peripheral blood. This chain joins TRBV9 and TRBJ2-3; D is possibly TRBD2 (6 bases). This chain's CDR3 is CASSVEAGFSTDTQYF. The CDR3 DNA is TGTGCCAGCAGCGTAGAGGCGGGGTTCTCCACAGATACGCAGTATTTT. Based on the CDR3 plus reference TRBV9 and TRBJ2-3, the full variable domain is DSGVTQTPKHLITATGQRVTLRCSPRSGDLSVYWYQQSLDQGLQFLIQYYNGEERAKGNILERFSAQQFPDLHSELNLSSLELGDSALYFCASSVEAGFSTDTQYFGPGTRLTVL.